This entry features one TCR beta chain sequence. This clone has just a few counts. There is no known antigen for this receptor. No base qualities exist here, and no much larger clone lies one base off it. The data originate from a study of blood T cell repertoires in COVID-19 (dated by TCRdb to about 2020). About the study as a whole: The collaborator samples originated in the United States, Italy and Spain and spanned the acute and convalescent phases of COVID-19. The material from the prospective study consisted of cDNA or gDNA derived from T cells, B-cell-depleted T cells, or PBMCs. The dataset comprised deeply sampled blood TCRbeta repertoires from subjects exposed to, actively infected with, or recovered from COVID-19. The repertoires were made available in a free public database intended to serve as a resource for research on the immune response to SARS-CoV-2. Samples came from the ongoing ImmuneRACE study (first 160 participants) plus 1,254 subjects from 6 global collaborators. Nearly every sample came with metadata listing a de-identified subject ID, COVID-19 status, age in years and sex. Where available, HLA class I and class II types were obtained from metadata supplied by the sample provider rather than from assay-based typing.

Trimming accounts for 3 bases at V and 5 bases at J, while the number of junction bases matched to no gene is 8. CDR1 and CDR2 are drawn from the germline V gene: SQVTM, ANQGSEA. The cysteine opens and the phenylalanine closes a CDR3 of 14 amino acids. Solely the CDR3 DNA is kept, with 42 bases framed from the first base. The collaborating institutions used their own protocols to collect whole blood in K2EDTA tubes. For TCRbeta analysis, collaborator samples were shipped as frozen whole blood, as isolated PBMCs, or as DNA extracted from either sample type. TCRbeta CDR3 regions were amplified from genomic DNA by means of the immunoSEQ Assay, a bias-controlled multiplex PCR. Concerning the study's data processing: Within the assay, amplification of reference gene primers was used to estimate how many nucleated cells each sample contained. To quantify the absolute abundance of each unique TCRbeta CDR3 rearrangement, sequence reads were collapsed and filtered. For each sample, productive Simpson clonality was calculated as the square root of Simpson's diversity index over productive rearrangements. Held by TCRdb, this immuneACCESS table contains in-frame sequences only and omits some clones. Under half of the omission traces to an unresolved V gene where checked; the cause of the rest is unknown. V, J and clone size derive from that table, while D and trimming were established from the DNA sequence. The table for this sample lists roughly 180,000 clones; around 83% of them were counted only once. The top ten hold under 9.5% of the sample.

Paper-wide results and their limitations: The amount of clinical and demographic metadata varied by source and participant and was provided uncurated.

Here the chain combines TRBV29-1 and TRBJ1-1; 8 nucleotides in the junction match TRBD1. The sequencing sample was made of peripheral blood. The receptor was derived from a woman aged 55 to 70 with acute or convalescent COVID-19. The bases are TGCAGCGTTGACTTCAGGGGGCATAGGACTGAAGCTTTCTTT. Its amino acids are CSVDFRGHRTEAFF.